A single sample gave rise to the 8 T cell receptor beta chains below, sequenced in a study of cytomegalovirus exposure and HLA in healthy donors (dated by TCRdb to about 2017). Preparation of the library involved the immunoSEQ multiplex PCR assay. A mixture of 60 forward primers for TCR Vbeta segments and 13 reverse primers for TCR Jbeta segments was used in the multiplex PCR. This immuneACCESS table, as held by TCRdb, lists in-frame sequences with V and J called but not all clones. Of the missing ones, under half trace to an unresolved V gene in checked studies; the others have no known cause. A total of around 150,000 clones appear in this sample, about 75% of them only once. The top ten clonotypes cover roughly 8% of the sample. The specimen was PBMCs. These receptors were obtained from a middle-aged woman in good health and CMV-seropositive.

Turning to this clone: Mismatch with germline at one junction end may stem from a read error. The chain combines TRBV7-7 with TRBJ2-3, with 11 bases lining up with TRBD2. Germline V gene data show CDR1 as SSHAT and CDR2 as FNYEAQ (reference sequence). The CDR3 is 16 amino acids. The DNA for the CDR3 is TGTGCTAGCAGCTTTCTAGCGGGAGGCCGCACAGATACGCAGTATTTT. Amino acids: CASSFLAGGRTDTQYF.

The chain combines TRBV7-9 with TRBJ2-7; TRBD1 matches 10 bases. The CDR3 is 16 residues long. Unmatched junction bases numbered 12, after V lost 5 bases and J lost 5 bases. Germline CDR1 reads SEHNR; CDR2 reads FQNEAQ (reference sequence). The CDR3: CASSRIPGQGLDEQYF. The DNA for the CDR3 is TGTGCCAGCAGCCGAATTCCGGGACAGGGGCTTGACGAGCAGTACTTC.

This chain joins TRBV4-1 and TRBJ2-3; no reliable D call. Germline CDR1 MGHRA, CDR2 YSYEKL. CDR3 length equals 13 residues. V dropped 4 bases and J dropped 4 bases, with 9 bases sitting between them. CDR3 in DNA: TGCGCCAGCAGCCCAAATCGGGCAGATACGCAGTATTTT. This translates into CASSPNRADTQYF.

The CDR3 nucleotides are TGTGCCAGCAGCTTAAGAGGGCCCCACGAGCAGTACTTC. Its protein product is CASSLRGPHEQYF. V and J are TRBV7-2 and TRBJ2-5; weak D call: TRBD2 (5 bases). The end of the DNA fits TRBJ2-7 better, so the J call may be wrong. CDR3 length: 13 amino acids. Germline V gene lookup returns CDR1 SGHTA and CDR2 FQGNSA.

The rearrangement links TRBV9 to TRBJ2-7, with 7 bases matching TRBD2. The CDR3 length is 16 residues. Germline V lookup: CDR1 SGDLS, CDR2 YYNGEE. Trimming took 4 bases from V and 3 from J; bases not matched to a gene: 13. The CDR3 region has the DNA TGTGCCAGCAGCCCCGCGGGAGCCCCGCTTTACTACGAGCAGTACTTC. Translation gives CASSPAGAPLYYEQYF.

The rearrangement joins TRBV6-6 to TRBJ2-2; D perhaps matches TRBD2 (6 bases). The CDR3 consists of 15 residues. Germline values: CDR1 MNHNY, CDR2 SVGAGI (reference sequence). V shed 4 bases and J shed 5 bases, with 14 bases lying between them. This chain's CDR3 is CASSFGTARTGELFF. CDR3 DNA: TGTGCCAGCAGTTTCGGGACTGCGAGGACCGGGGAGCTGTTTTTT.

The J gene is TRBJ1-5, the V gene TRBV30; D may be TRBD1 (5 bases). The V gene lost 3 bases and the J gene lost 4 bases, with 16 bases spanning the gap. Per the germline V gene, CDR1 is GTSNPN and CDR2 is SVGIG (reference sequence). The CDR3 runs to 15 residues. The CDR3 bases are TGTGCCTGGAGCGTCGGGGGGAATACTAATCAGCCCCAGCATTTT. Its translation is CAWSVGGNTNQPQHF. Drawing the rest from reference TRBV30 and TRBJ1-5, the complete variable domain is SQTIHQWPATLVQPVGSPLSLECTVEGTSNPNLYWYRQAAGRGLQLLFYSVGIGQISSEVPQNLSASRPQDRQFILSSKKLLLSDSGFYLCAWSVGGNTNQPQHFGDGTRLSIL.

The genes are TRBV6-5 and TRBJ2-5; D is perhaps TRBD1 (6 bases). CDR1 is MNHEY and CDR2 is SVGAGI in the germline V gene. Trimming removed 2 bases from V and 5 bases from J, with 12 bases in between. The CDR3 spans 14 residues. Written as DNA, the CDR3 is TGTGCCAGCAGTTACACCAGGGGTATGGAGACCCAGTACTTC. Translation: CASSYTRGMETQYF.